This paragraph reports one T cell receptor (beta chain). The entry originates in a study of blood T cell repertoires in COVID-19. As for the study in general: Some COVID-19 samples were acute and others convalescent; all came from the United States, Italy and Spain. Sources were T cells, B-cell-depleted T cells, or PBMCs; the material itself was cDNA or gDNA.

This table comes from immunoSEQ multiplex PCR, and its TCRdb copy is limited to in-frame clones, with some not included. The sample lists approximately 100,000 clones, roughly 91% occurring once. Sequencing was done on a sample of peripheral blood. This clonotype was sampled from a human donor in a cohort sampled during active COVID-19.

This CDR3 reads CASSQTGGAYNEKLFF. The CDR3 DNA is TGTGCCAGCAGCCAGACAGGGGGCGCTTATAATGAAAAACTGTTTTTT. This chain joins TRBV7-9 and TRBJ1-4, with 10 bases identical to TRBD1. V trimming: 5 bases; J trimming: 4 bases; junction bases outside the gene matches: 7. Germline values: CDR1 SEHNR, CDR2 FQNEAQ (reference sequence). The CDR3 is 16 residues long.